This TCR beta chain was sequenced for a study of shared clonotypes between healthy human individuals. The study's findings and limits: Clonotypes that were shared across a handful of donors made up roughly 5% of naive CD4 clonotypes.

Profiling relied on immunoSEQ multiplex PCR, and the TCRdb table lists in-frame clones only, not all of them. In the table there are approximately 320,000 clones, approximately 74% of which are singletons. The CDR3 length is 13 residues. The germline V gene has CDR1 GTSNPN and CDR2 SVGIG (reference sequence). V lost 1 base and J 4 bases, leaving 8 bases between the germline ends. About this clone: Its matching antigen is unknown.

The V gene is TRBV30, the J gene TRBJ1-3; no clear D. The TCR was taken from a young man in good health. Source material: memory CD4+ T cells sorted from blood. Sample subset: CD45RA-negative fraction. The CDR3 coding sequence is TGTGCCTGGAGTGCAGGTCTAGGAAACACCATATATTTT. Protein sequence: CAWSAGLGNTIYF.